This T cell receptor (beta chain) emerged from a study of blood T cell repertoires in COVID-19. Study-level information: Spain, Italy and the United States supplied samples that represented acute and convalescent COVID-19. T cells, B-cell-depleted T cells, or PBMCs supplied cDNA or gDNA.

Original processing notes: Estimated nucleated cell counts came from reference gene primer amplification. Measured with immunoSEQ multiplex PCR; TCRdb has only the in-frame clones, and not every one. V and J calls and clone size are given by that table; D and trimming were obtained from the DNA. The repertoire consists of roughly 240,000 clones, with over 80% occurring once and the leading ten covering roughly 4.6%. The sequence was collected from a man aged 60 to 69 who had recovered from COVID-19. Sequencing was performed on peripheral blood.

CDR3 nucleotides: TGTGCCAGCAGTCAACGAGGACTAGCGGGGGGACGAAGATACAATGAGCAGTTCTTC. Protein product: CASSQRGLAGGRRYNEQFF. The chain combines TRBV27 with TRBJ2-1, with TRBD2 identical over 14 bases. With 5 bases clipped from V and 4 bases from J, the junction kept 13 bases outside the gene matches. CDR1 MNHEY and CDR2 SMNVEV come from the germline V gene (reference sequence). The CDR3 loop spans 19 amino acids.